These T cell receptor beta chains were read from a single sample in a study of control samples from healthy donors and cancer patients. Using immunoSEQ multiplex PCR, the repertoire was profiled, and TCRdb retains in-frame clones only, with some absent. The sample lists over 50,000 clones; approximately 85% were seen once. The specimen sequenced was blood. The receptors stem from a man aged 50-59 years in good health. CDR3s include the opening cysteine and the closing phenylalanine or tryptophan. D genes are given only for firm matches. A row's size may be missing; if present it is once, few, many or a size class.

d_call clone_size j_call v_call cdr3_aa cdr3_nt
TRBD2 . TRBJ2-7 TRBV11-3 CASSSGGGSVYEQYF TGTGCCAGCAGCTCCGGCGGCGGGAGCGTCTACGAGCAGTACTTC
. . TRBJ1-1 TRBV7-9 CASSSGGSGTEAFF TGTGCCAGCAGCTCCGGGGGCTCGGGGACTGAAGCTTTCTTT
. . TRBJ2-7 TRBV6-6 CASTLDGYNYEQYF TGTGCCAGCACCCTAGACGGCTATAACTACGAGCAGTACTTC
TRBD1 . TRBJ1-1 TRBV19 CASSIWTGANTEAFF TGTGCCAGTAGTATATGGACAGGGGCGAACACTGAAGCTTTCTTT
TRBD1 . TRBJ1-5 TRBV7-2 CASSQGQGNGNQPQHF TGTGCCAGCAGCCAAGGACAGGGTAATGGCAATCAGCCCCAGCATTTT
. . TRBJ1-3 TRBV11-2 CASTPPGYGNTIYF TGTGCCAGCACCCCTCCAGGGTATGGAAACACCATATATTTT
. . TRBJ2-3 TRBV11-2 CASSLAGITDTQYF TGTGCCAGCAGCTTAGCGGGAATAACAGATACGCAGTATTTT
. . TRBJ2-3 TRBV11-2 CASSLNQDTQYF TGTGCCAGCAGCTTAAATCAAGATACGCAGTATTTT
TRBD2 . TRBJ2-1 TRBV15 CATSRATNLADYSYNEQFF TGTGCCACCAGCAGAGCCACCAACCTAGCGGACTACTCCTACAATGAGCAGTTCTTC
TRBD1 . TRBJ2-1 TRBV7-2 CASSANPGTGKNGPNEQFF TGTGCCAGCAGCGCGAACCCCGGGACAGGGAAAAATGGACCAAATGAGCAGTTCTTC
TRBD1 once TRBJ2-5 TRBV28 CASSSPDRGFGTQYF TGTGCCAGCAGTTCTCCGGACAGGGGATTCGGGACCCAGTACTTC
. few TRBJ2-3 TRBV28 CASSLLAASSTDTQYF TGTGCCAGCAGTTTATTAGCGGCATCTAGCACAGATACGCAGTATTTT
TRBD1 few TRBJ2-2 TRBV4-3 CASSHPTGGGELFF TGCGCCAGCAGCCACCCGACAGGGGGTGGAGAGCTGTTTTTT
TRBD2 once TRBJ2-7 TRBV4-2 CAIITGGPPYEQYF TGTGCAATCATAACGGGAGGGCCGCCCTACGAGCAGTACTTC
. . TRBJ2-1 TRBV3-1/TRBV3-2 CASSLGSGPYNEQFF TGTGCCAGCAGCCTTGGTAGCGGTCCCTACAATGAGCAGTTCTTC
TRBD1 . TRBJ2-7 TRBV5-1 CASSLEEQGREYF TGCGCCAGCAGCTTGGAGGAACAGGGGAGAGAGTACTTC
TRBD1 . TRBJ2-1 TRBV5-6 CASTLGQYNEQFF TGTGCCAGCACCCTGGGACAGTACAATGAGCAGTTCTTC
TRBD2 . TRBJ2-1 TRBV7-8 CASSTTSGREQFF TGTGCCAGCAGCACAACTAGCGGGCGTGAGCAGTTCTTC
TRBD2 . TRBJ2-7 TRBV19 CASSGRKIAGSYEQYF TGTGCCAGTAGCGGGAGGAAGATAGCGGGAAGCTACGAGCAGTACTTC